What follows are 23 T cell receptor beta chains derived from one specimen sequenced in a study of blood T cell repertoires in COVID-19. Clones were read by immunoSEQ multiplex PCR, and TCRdb kept only the in-frame ones, dropping some. The sample carries about 260,000 clones, 86% recorded once. Sequenced: peripheral blood. These receptors were taken from a man between 35 and 55 years old who had recovered from COVID-19.

This clone has at least ten counts. The chain is built from TRBV2 and TRBJ1-6; D possibly corresponds to TRBD1 (6 bases). CDR1 and CDR2 (germline): SNHLY, FYNNEI. The CDR3 contains 17 residues. Trimming took 3 bases from V and 0 from J, leaving 12 bases between them. The CDR3 sequence: CASSDPQGRSYNSPLHF. CDR3 coding DNA: TGTGCCAGCAGTGATCCCCAGGGGCGCTCCTATAATTCACCCCTCCACTTT.

V gene TRBV19 combines with J gene TRBJ2-5, with D perhaps matching TRBD2 (5 bases). The CDR3 runs to 14 residues. The ends were cut back, 0 bases at V and 7 bases at J, with 12 bases in the middle. Germline lookup yields CDR1 LNHDA and CDR2 SQIVND (reference sequence). Written as DNA, the CDR3 is TGTGCCAGTAGTATAGAGCGGGCGAGCGGGACCCAGTACTTC. Its protein product is CASSIERASGTQYF.

This clone was counted between two and nine times. The chain employs TRBV6-2 or TRBV6-3 and TRBJ2-7; TRBD2 aligns across 7 bases. CDR3 size: 14 residues. The V and J ends lost 7 bases and 3 bases, in that order; junction bases with no gene match: 9. Germline CDR1 is MNHEY and CDR2 is SVGEGT. CDR3 loop: CASNPPGLYYEQYF. The DNA of the CDR3 is TGTGCCAGCAACCCGCCGGGACTATACTACGAGCAGTACTTC.

Ten or more counts support this clone. The chain recombines TRBV10-2 with TRBJ2-4; possible D gene TRBD2, 6 bases. Germline V gene data show CDR1 as WSHSY and CDR2 as SAAADI. The CDR3 has 16 amino acids. V was clipped by 7 bases and J by 0 bases, with 16 bases between them. The CDR3 nucleotides are TGCGCCAGCATTCGACGGGGGTCCTTAGCCAAAAACATTCAGTACTTC. It yields the protein CASIRRGSLAKNIQYF.

This rearrangement joins TRBV4-1 to TRBJ2-7; TRBD2 agrees at 11 bases. This CDR3 has 15 amino acids. With 2 bases clipped from V and 7 bases from J, the junction kept 7 bases outside the gene matches. CDR1 is MGHRA and CDR2 is YSYEKL in the germline V gene. The CDR3 DNA follows: TGCGCCAGCAGCCAAAGGACTAGCGGGCCGGGGGAGCAGTACTTC. Protein sequence: CASSQRTSGPGEQYF.

This chain connects TRBV5-1 to TRBJ1-2; D might be TRBD1 (6 bases). Trimming shortened V by 1 base and J by 4 bases, and 14 bases separated the two germline ends. The CDR3 runs 15 residues. The germline gives CDR1 SGHRS, CDR2 YFSETQ. This CDR3 reads CASSLSPGVVYGYTF. The CDR3 nucleotides read TGCGCCAGCAGCTTGTCTCCAGGGGTTGTCTATGGCTACACCTTC. Full variable domain (remainder filled in from reference TRBV5-1 and TRBJ1-2): KAGVTQTPRYLIKTRGQQVTLSCSPISGHRSVSWYQQTPGQGLQFLFEYFSETQRNKGNFPGRFSGRQFSNSRSEMNVSTLELGDSALYLCASSLSPGVVYGYTFGSGTRLTVV.

Notes on this clone: In the same sample, other DNA sequences code for this CDR3. The gene calls are TRBV10-3 and TRBJ1-1; possibly TRBD1 for D (5 bases). The CDR3 extends over 13 amino acids. Germline V CDR1 and CDR2: ENHRY, SYGVKD. V lost 5 bases, J lost 4 bases, and 11 bases lay in between. CDR3: CAISPGGGTEAFF. The DNA for the CDR3 is TGTGCCATCAGTCCGGGGGGAGGCACTGAAGCTTTCTTT.

The gene calls are TRBV7-2 and TRBJ2-7; 7 positions agree with TRBD1. Germline CDR1 SGHTA, CDR2 FQGNSA. V trimming: 5 bases; J trimming: 2 bases; junction bases outside the gene matches: 6. The CDR3 has 14 residues. This CDR3 reads CASSLDQGAYEQYF. DNA for the CDR3: TGTGCCAGCAGCCTAGACCAGGGGGCCTACGAGCAGTACTTC.

The chain recombines TRBV2 with TRBJ1-6, with D tentatively TRBD1 (5 bases). Germline V gene sequence: CDR1 SNHLY, CDR2 FYNNEI. This CDR3 region has 16 residues. V was trimmed by 6 bases and J by 0 bases, leaving 12 bases between them. This CDR3 is CASRGTYSSYNSPLHF. CDR3 DNA sequence: TGTGCCAGCAGGGGGACTTATAGCTCCTATAATTCACCCCTCCACTTT.

This clone was detected once. The chain is built from TRBV5-1 and TRBJ1-2; D may be TRBD1 (6 bases). The germline V gene encodes CDR1 SGHRS and CDR2 YFSETQ. The V end was cut by 1 base, the J end by 6 bases, with 13 bases between. The CDR3 extends over 14 amino acids. CDR3 DNA: TGCGCCAGCAGCTTGTGGGCGGACAGCCATGGCTACACCTTC. It codes for CASSLWADSHGYTF.

The gene calls are TRBV10-2 and TRBJ2-2; perhaps TRBD2 as D (5 bases). The V end was cut by 5 bases, the J end by 0 bases, with 7 bases between. The germline V gene encodes CDR1 WSHSY and CDR2 SAAADI. The length of the CDR3 is 14 residues. The CDR3 loop reads CASSSAANTGELFF. As DNA, the CDR3 is TGCGCCAGCAGTTCAGCGGCGAACACCGGGGAGCTGTTTTTT.

The chain uses TRBV7-2 and TRBJ1-2, with 9 bases fitting TRBD1. With 5 bases clipped from V and 3 bases from J, the junction kept 16 bases outside the gene matches. The CDR3 runs 18 residues. From germline, CDR1 is SGHTA and CDR2 FQGNSA. The CDR3, as DNA: TGTGCCAGCAGCCTAGGCGGAGGGAACAGGGGGCTGCACTATGGCTACACCTTC. This encodes CASSLGGGNRGLHYGYTF.

This clone has only a few counts. This rearrangement joins TRBV7-7 to TRBJ2-1; 9 nucleotides agree with TRBD2. This CDR3 comprises 15 residues. Germline V gene lookup returns CDR1 SSHAT and CDR2 FNYEAQ (reference sequence). After removal of 5 bases from V and 7 bases from J, the junction contained 9 bases not matched to a gene. The CDR3, as DNA: TGTGCCAGCAGCCCTCTGGGCGGGAGGGGGAATGAGCAGTTCTTC. Translated, it gives CASSPLGGRGNEQFF.

This clone was seen once. The rearrangement links TRBV5-1 to TRBJ2-5; 9 bases fit TRBD2. Trimming cost V 4 bases and J 5 bases; bases outside gene matches: 12. Germline-derived CDR1 and CDR2 are SGHRS and YFSETQ. This CDR3 is 16 amino acids long. CDR3 DNA sequence: TGCGCCAGCAGCAAGACTAGCGGACACGTTTCGGAGACCCAGTACTTC. Residues: CASSKTSGHVSETQYF.

The DNA for the CDR3 is TGTGCCAGCAGCCAAGTGTTCGGAGGGACCGGGGAGCTGTTTTTT. Protein: CASSQVFGGTGELFF. V and J are TRBV14 and TRBJ2-2; tentatively, D is TRBD2 (6 bases). CDR1 and CDR2 (germline): SGHDN, FVKESK. The CDR3 consists of 15 residues. V lost 1 base and J 5 bases, leaving 11 bases between the germline ends.

This clone was seen just once. This chain links TRBV2 with TRBJ1-2, with 8 bases matching TRBD1. The J segment lost 6 bases and the V segment lost 6 bases, leaving 6 bases of the junction unmatched. The CDR3 loop spans 13 amino acids. The germline V gene has CDR1 SNHLY and CDR2 FYNNEI. The CDR3 DNA follows: TGTGCCAGCAGAGACGACAGGGGCGATGGCTACACCTTC. Translated: CASRDDRGDGYTF.

CDR3: CASSEAQGYEQYF. The DNA for the CDR3 is TGTGCCAGCAGTGAAGCCCAGGGATACGAGCAGTACTTC. The V call is TRBV25-1, the J call TRBJ2-7; D is possibly TRBD1 (5 bases). CDR1 and CDR2 (germline): MGHDK, SYGVNS. There are 13 residues in the CDR3. V dropped 2 bases and J dropped 4 bases, with 9 bases sitting between them.

V and J are TRBV25-1 and TRBJ2-2, with 8 bases matching TRBD1. The V segment lost 5 bases and the J segment 2 bases; nucleotides outside the gene matches: 7. The germline V gene encodes CDR1 MGHDK and CDR2 SYGVNS. The CDR3 totals 16 residues. The CDR3 here is CASSLGGQGNTGELFF. Here the CDR3 DNA reads TGTGCCAGCAGTTTGGGCGGACAGGGCAACACCGGGGAGCTGTTTTTT.

This rearrangement joins TRBV5-4 to TRBJ2-3; 7 bases are shared with TRBD1. The J segment lost 0 bases and the V segment lost 0 bases, leaving 10 bases of the junction unmatched. Germline V CDR1 and CDR2: SGHNT, YYREEE (reference sequence). CDR3 length: 18 amino acids. Here the CDR3 reads CASSLAGQISTSTDTQYF. Written as DNA, the CDR3 is TGTGCCAGCAGCTTGGCGGGACAGATATCTACTAGCACAGATACGCAGTATTTT.

This chain uses TRBV9 with TRBJ2-5; TRBD2 is a possible D gene (6 bases). CDR1 is SGDLS and CDR2 is YYNGEE in the germline V gene. Trimming pared 2 bases from V and 1 base from J, leaving 12 bases between. This CDR3 is built from 15 residues. The CDR3 sequence is CASSVGRGSQETQYF. The CDR3 region has the DNA TGTGCCAGCAGCGTCGGACGGGGGAGCCAAGAGACCCAGTACTTC. Filled out from reference TRBV9 and TRBJ2-5, the complete variable domain reads DSGVTQTPKHLITATGQRVTLRCSPRSGDLSVYWYQQSLDQGLQFLIQYYNGEERAKGNILERFSAQQFPDLHSELNLSSLELGDSALYFCASSVGRGSQETQYFGPGTRLLVL.

The rearrangement uses TRBV5-1 and TRBJ1-4; maybe TRBD1 (6 bases). The V end was cut by 4 bases, the J end by 4 bases, with 17 bases between. There are 16 residues in the CDR3. CDR1 SGHRS and CDR2 YFSETQ come from the germline V gene. CDR3 DNA: TGCGCCAGCAGCACTACACCAGGGGCCTTTAATGAAAAACTGTTTTTT. Its protein is CASSTTPGAFNEKLFF.

The chain employs TRBV11-2 and TRBJ2-1; tentatively, D is TRBD2 (6 bases). Trimming removed 1 base from V and 6 bases from J, with 22 bases in between. There are 18 residues in the CDR3. Germline V lookup: CDR1 SGHAT, CDR2 FQNNGV. DNA of the CDR3: TGTGCCAGCAGCTTAGCTCCCCCAAACGTCGGGAGTGGCAATGAGCAGTTCTTC. The encoded protein is CASSLAPPNVGSGNEQFF.

The V and J genes are TRBV5-1 and TRBJ1-2, with TRBD1 matching over 7 bases. Germline assignment: CDR1 SGHRS and CDR2 YFSETQ. V shed 4 bases and J 1 base; nucleotides not matched to a gene: 7. This CDR3 region has 15 residues. As DNA, the CDR3 is TGCGCCAGCAGCCGCACAGGGGATTATAACTATGGCTACACCTTC. Residues: CASSRTGDYNYGYTF.